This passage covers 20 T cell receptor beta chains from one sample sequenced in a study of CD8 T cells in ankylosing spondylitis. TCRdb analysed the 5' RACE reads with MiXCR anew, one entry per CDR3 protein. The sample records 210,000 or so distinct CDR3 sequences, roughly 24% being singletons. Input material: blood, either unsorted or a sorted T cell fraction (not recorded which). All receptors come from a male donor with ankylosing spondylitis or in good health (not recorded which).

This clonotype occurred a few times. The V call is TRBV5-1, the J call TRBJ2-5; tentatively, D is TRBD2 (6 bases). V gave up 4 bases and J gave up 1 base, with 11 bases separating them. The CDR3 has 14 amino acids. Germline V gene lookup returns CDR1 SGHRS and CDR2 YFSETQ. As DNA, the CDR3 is TGCGCCAGCAGCCGGAGTAGCGGCCAAGAGACCCAGTACTTC. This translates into CASSRSSGQETQYF. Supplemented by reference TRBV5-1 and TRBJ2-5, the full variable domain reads KAGVTQTPRYLIKTRGQQVTLSCSPISGHRSVSWYQQTPGQGLQFLFEYFSETQRNKGNFPGRFSGRQFSNSRSEMNVSTLELGDSALYLCASSRSSGQETQYFGPGTRLLVL.

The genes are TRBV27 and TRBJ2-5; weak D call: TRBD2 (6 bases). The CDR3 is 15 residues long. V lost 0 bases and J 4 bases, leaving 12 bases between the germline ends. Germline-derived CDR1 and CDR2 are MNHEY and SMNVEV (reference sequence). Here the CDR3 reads CASSLSTMRGETQYF. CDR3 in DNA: TGTGCCAGCAGTTTATCGACCATGCGGGGAGAGACCCAGTACTTC.

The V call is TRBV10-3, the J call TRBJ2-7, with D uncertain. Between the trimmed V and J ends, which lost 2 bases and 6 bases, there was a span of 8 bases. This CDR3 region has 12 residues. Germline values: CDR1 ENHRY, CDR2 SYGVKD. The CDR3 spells CAISEPGGEQYF. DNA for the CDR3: TGTGCCATCAGTGAGCCCGGCGGCGAGCAGTACTTC.

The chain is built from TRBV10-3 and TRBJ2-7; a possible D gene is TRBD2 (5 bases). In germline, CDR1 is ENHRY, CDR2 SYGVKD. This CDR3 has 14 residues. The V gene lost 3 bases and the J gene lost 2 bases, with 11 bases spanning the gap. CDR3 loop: CAISESGNTYEQYF. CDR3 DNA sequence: TGTGCCATCAGTGAATCGGGGAATACCTACGAGCAGTACTTC.

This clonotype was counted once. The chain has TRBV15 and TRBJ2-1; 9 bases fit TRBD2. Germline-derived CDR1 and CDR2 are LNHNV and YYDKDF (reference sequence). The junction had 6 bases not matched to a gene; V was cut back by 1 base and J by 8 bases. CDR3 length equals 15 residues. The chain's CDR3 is CATSRGLAARDEQFF. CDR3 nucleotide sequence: TGTGCCACCAGCAGAGGACTAGCGGCGAGGGATGAGCAGTTCTTC.

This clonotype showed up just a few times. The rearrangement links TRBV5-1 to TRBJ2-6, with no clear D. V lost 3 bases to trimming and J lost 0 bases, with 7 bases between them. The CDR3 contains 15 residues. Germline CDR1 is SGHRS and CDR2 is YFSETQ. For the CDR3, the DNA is TGCGCCAGCAGCTCCACAGCCTCTGGGGCCAACGTCCTGACTTTC. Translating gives CASSSTASGANVLTF.

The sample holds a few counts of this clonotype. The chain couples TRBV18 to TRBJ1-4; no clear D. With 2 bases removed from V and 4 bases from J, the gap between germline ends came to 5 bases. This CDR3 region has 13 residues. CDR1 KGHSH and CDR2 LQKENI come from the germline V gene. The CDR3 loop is CASSPSYNEKLFF. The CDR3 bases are TGTGCCAGCTCACCAAGCTATAATGAAAAACTGTTTTTT.

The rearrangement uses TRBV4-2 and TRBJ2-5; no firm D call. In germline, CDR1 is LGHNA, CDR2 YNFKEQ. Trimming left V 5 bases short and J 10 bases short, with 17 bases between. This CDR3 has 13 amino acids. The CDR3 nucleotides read TGTGCCAGCAGCTTGGCGCTCCTCGGGTACCAGTACTTC. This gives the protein CASSLALLGYQYF.

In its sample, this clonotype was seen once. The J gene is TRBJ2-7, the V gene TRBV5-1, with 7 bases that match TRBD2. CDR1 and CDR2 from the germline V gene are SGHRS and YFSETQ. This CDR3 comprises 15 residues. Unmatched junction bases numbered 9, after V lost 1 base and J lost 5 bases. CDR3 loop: CASSLFGREFDEQYF. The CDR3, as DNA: TGCGCCAGCAGCTTGTTCGGGCGGGAGTTCGACGAGCAGTACTTC.

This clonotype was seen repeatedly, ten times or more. DNA for the CDR3: TGTGCCAGCAGTTTCGGACAGAGTCGCACCGGGGAGCTGTTTTTT. Its protein is CASSFGQSRTGELFF. The chain couples TRBV12-3 or TRBV12-4 to TRBJ2-2, with D tentatively TRBD1 (6 bases). This CDR3 contains 15 residues. V dropped 3 bases and J dropped 4 bases, with 12 bases sitting between them.

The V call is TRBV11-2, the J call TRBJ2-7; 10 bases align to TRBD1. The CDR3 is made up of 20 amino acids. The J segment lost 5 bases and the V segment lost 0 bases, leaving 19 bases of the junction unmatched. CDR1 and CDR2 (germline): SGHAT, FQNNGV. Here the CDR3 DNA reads TGTGCCAGCAGCTTAGAGGGACAGGGGACCCCGCGGGCCGCCGGGGACGAGCAGTACTTC. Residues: CASSLEGQGTPRAAGDEQYF.

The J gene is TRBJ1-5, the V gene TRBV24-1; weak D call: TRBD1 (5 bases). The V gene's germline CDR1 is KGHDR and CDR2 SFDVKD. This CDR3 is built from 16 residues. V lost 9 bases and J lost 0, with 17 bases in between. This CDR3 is CATPCQGPYSNQPQHF. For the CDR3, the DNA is TGTGCCACCCCCTGCCAGGGACCATATAGCAATCAGCCCCAGCATTTT.

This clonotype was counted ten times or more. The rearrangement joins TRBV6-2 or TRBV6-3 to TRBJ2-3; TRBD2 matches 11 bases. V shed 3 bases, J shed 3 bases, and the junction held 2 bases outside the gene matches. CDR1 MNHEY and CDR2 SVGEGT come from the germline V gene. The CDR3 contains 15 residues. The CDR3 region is CASSYSGRGTDTQYF. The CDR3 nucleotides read TGTGCCAGCAGTTATAGCGGGAGGGGAACAGATACGCAGTATTTT.

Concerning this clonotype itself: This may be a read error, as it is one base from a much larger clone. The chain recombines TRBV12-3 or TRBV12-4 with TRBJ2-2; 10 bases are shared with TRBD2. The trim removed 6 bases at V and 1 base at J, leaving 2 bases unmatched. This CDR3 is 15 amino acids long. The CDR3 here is CASRRLAGNTGELFF. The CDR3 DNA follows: TGTGCCAGCAGGAGACTAGCGGGGAACACCGGGGAGCTGTTTTTT.

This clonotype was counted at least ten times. CDR3 coding DNA: TGTGCAGCGGCGGGGGGCGCAGGCTACGAGCAGTACTTC. Encoded protein: CAAAGGAGYEQYF. The chain joins TRBV27 to TRBJ2-7; 8 nucleotides match TRBD2. CDR1 is MNHEY, CDR2 SMNVEV, per germline (reference sequence). CDR3 length: 13 residues.

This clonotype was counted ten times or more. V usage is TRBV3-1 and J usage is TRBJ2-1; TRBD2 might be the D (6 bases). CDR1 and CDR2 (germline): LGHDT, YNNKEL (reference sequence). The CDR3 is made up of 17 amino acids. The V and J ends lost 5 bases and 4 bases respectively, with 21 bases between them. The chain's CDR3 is CASSSQGTSGPYNEQFF. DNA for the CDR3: TGTGCCAGCAGCTCCCAGGGAACGAGCGGGCCTTACAATGAGCAGTTCTTC.

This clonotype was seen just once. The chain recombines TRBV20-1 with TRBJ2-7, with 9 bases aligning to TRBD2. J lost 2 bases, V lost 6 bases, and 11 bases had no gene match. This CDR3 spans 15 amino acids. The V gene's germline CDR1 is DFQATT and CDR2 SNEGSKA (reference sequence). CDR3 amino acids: CSAGPSGTKTYEQYF. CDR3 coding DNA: TGCAGTGCAGGGCCTAGCGGGACAAAAACCTACGAGCAGTACTTC.

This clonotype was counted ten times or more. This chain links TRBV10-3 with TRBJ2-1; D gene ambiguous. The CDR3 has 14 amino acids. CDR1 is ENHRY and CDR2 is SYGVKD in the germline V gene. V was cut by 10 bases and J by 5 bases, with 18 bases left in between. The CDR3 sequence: CATLPANQNNEQFF. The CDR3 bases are TGTGCCACCCTCCCGGCGAATCAGAACAATGAGCAGTTCTTC.

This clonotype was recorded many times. Here the CDR3 reads CSVEVIGTSQHTYNEQFF. The CDR3 DNA is TGCAGCGTTGAAGTAATAGGGACTAGCCAACATACCTACAATGAGCAGTTCTTC. The rearrangement links TRBV29-1 to TRBJ2-1; 9 nucleotides agree with TRBD2. Unmatched junction bases numbered 12, after V lost 1 base and J lost 2 bases. Germline V gene lookup returns CDR1 SQVTM and CDR2 ANQGSEA. There are 18 residues in the CDR3.

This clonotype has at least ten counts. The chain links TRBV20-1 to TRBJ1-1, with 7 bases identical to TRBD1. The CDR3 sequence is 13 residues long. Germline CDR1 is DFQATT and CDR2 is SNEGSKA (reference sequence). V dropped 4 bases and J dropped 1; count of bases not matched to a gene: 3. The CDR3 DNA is TGCAGTGCTACCGGGGACAGGAACACTGAAGCTTTCTTT. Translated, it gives CSATGDRNTEAFF.